This section outlines one T cell receptor beta chain sequence together with its context. Its specificity is not known. Germline V gene sequence: CDR1 LGHNA, CDR2 YSLEER. There are 15 residues in the CDR3. Trimming removed 3 bases from V and 0 bases from J, with 12 bases in between. For every donor, a draw yielded roughly 10 milliliters of peripheral blood. Researchers report isolating at least 7 million PBMCs per sample. Total RNA extraction produced at least 5.5 micrograms (per sample) for the study. This sample is drawn from a study of blood T cells in healthy people across ages. Study-wide results and caveats: Diversity estimated from one million T cells was considered an underestimate.

A J-beta primer mix and a sample-barcoded 5' primer were used in a second PCR of roughly 7 to 12 cycles. Each CDR3 protein is one row after TCRdb ran MiXCR on the 5' RACE reads. The table lists fewer than 900,000 distinct CDR3 sequences, around 45% of them singletons. The sample was blood. The chain joins TRBV4-3 to TRBJ2-7; possibly TRBD2 for D (5 bases). This receptor was obtained from an older woman in good health. CDR3 amino acids: CASSQLSGSSYEQYF. The DNA of the CDR3 is TGCGCCAGCAGCCAGCTCAGCGGAAGCTCCTACGAGCAGTACTTC.